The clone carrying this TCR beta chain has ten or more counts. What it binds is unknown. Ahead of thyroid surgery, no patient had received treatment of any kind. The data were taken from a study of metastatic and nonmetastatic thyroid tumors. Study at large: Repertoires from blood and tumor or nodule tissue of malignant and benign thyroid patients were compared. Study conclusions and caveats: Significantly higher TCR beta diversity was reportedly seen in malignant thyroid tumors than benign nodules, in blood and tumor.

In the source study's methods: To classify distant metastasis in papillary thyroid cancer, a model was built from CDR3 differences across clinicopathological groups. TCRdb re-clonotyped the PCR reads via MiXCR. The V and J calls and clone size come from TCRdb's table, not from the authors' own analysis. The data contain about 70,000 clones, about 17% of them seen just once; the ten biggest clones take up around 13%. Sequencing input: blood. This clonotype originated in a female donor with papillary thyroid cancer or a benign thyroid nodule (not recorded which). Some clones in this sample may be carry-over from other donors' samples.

For the CDR3, the DNA is TGTGCCAGCAGCGCGCACGGCAGGGTGGAGAATGAGCAGTTCTTC. It specifies CASSAHGRVENEQFF. The J gene is TRBJ2-1, the V gene TRBV9; tentative D call: TRBD1 (5 bases). This CDR3 has 15 amino acids. With 3 bases removed from V and 7 bases from J, the gap between germline ends came to 17 bases. The germline gives CDR1 SGDLS, CDR2 YYNGEE.